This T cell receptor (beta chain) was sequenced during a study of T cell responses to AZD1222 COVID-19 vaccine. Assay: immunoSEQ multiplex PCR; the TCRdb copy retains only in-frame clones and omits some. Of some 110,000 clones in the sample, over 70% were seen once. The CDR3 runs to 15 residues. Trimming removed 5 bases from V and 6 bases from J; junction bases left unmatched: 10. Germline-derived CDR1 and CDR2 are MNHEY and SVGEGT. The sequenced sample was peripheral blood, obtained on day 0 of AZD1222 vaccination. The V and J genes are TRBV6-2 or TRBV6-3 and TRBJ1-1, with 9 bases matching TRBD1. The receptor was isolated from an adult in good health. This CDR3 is CASSRPGTGIPEAFF. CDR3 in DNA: TGTGCCAGCAGTCGTCCCGGGACAGGGATCCCTGAAGCTTTCTTT.